The present entry profiles one T cell receptor beta chain with its context. Primers for the PCR totalled 60 Vbeta and 13 Jbeta. Profiled with immunoSEQ multiplex PCR; TCRdb holds only in-frame clones, not every one. Of roughly 100,000 clones listed, over 65% were seen once; the top ten hold around 5%. The data originate from a study of cytomegalovirus exposure and HLA in healthy donors. The sequencing sample was made of PBMCs. The receptor's source is a female donor in good health and CMV-seropositive.

The CDR3 DNA reads as TGTGCCAGCTCTCCCCTGGCGGGAGCGAGGAACGAGCAGTACTTC. Its translation is CASSPLAGARNEQYF. The chain links TRBV18 to TRBJ2-7, with 7 bases lining up with TRBD2. The germline gives CDR1 KGHSH, CDR2 LQKENI. The CDR3 loop spans 15 amino acids. V was clipped by 6 bases and J by 5 bases; unmatched bases: 13.